This section outlines one TCR beta chain sequence together with its context. Its antigen remains undetermined. Nothing much larger sits one base from this clone, and base qualities are not available. These data originate in a study of blood T cell repertoires in COVID-19 (dated by TCRdb to the early 2020s). For the study in its entirety: Samples from collaborators originated in the United States, Italy and Spain and spanned both the acute and convalescent phases of COVID-19. Nearly every sample came with metadata listing a de-identified subject ID, COVID-19 status, age in years and sex. HLA class I and class II types, where available, came from metadata supplied by the sample provider rather than from assay-based typing. The prospective study material was composed of cDNA or gDNA derived from T cells, B-cell-depleted T cells, or PBMCs. The samples were drawn from the first 160 participants of the ongoing ImmuneRACE study and from some 1,300 subjects provided by 6 global collaborators. The repertoires were released in a freely available public database intended as a resource for research on the immune response to SARS-CoV-2. Subjects who had been exposed to COVID-19, were actively infected with it, or had recovered from it provided the deeply sampled blood TCRbeta repertoires that made up the dataset. On the study overall, not on this receptor specifically: The quantity of clinical and demographic metadata differed by source and by participant and was supplied without curation.

Trimming accounts for 5 bases at V and 1 base at J, while the number of junction bases matched to no gene is 14. The germline V gene (reference sequence) gives CDR1 as SEHNR and CDR2 as FQNEAQ. The CDR3 runs 18 residues from the cysteine to the phenylalanine. Only the CDR3 DNA stays, 54 bases, in frame from base 1. TCRbeta CDR3 regions were amplified from genomic DNA using the immunoSEQ Assay, a bias-controlled multiplex PCR. For the original study's pipeline: The number of nucleated cells in each sample was estimated by amplification of reference gene primers within the assay. To quantify the absolute abundance of each unique TCRbeta CDR3 rearrangement, sequence reads were collapsed and filtered. For each sample, productive Simpson clonality was calculated as the square root of Simpson's diversity index across productive rearrangements. TCRdb holds this immuneACCESS table with in-frame rearrangements only. Some clones are missing; in checked studies, unresolved V genes explain under half, and the rest has no known cause. V and J calls and clone size come straight from that table; D and trimming were deduced from the DNA. The sample includes about 83,000 clones, with approximately 80% observed a single time. The ten largest clones represent roughly 15% of the sample.

Each collaborating institution followed its own protocols to collect whole blood in K2EDTA tubes. For TCRbeta analysis, collaborator samples were shipped as frozen whole blood, as isolated PBMCs, or as DNA extracted from either sample type. The chain is encoded by TRBV7-9 joined to TRBJ1-1; TRBD1 fits 9 bases in the junction. The sequence came from a woman aged 80 or over with acute or convalescent COVID-19. The source material was peripheral blood. The CDR3 protein is CASSPGQGMGSENTEAFF. DNA sequence: TGTGCCAGCAGCCCGGGACAGGGTATGGGGTCGGAGAACACTGAAGCTTTCTTT.